These 19 T cell receptor beta chains originate from one sample sequenced in a study of beta chain features in type 1 diabetes. Their antigens remain unidentified. The study, taken as a whole, reports: Type 1 diabetes patients had TCRB CDR3s that were shorter (moderately but significantly so) in all four CD4+ subsets.

What was sequenced were expressed TCRB transcripts, since all of the isolated RNA had been reverse transcribed. TCRdb's table, derived via immunoSEQ multiplex PCR, lists solely in-frame clones and lacks some. The repertoire includes around 340,000 clones, around 8.5% of them detected once, and over 0.95% sits in the top ten. What was sequenced was central memory CD4+ T cells from blood. Receptors were obtained from a man between 25 and 39 years old with type 1 diabetes.

This clone was seen a handful of times. The V call is TRBV27, the J call TRBJ2-2; D unclear. The germline V and J ends were trimmed by 4 bases and 6 bases, with 9 bases remaining between them. Germline CDR1 reads MNHEY; CDR2 reads SMNVEV (reference sequence). This CDR3 spans 13 amino acids. The CDR3 DNA sequence: TGTGCCAGCAGTTCCCCCAAACCCGGGGAGCTGTTTTTT. Its protein is CASSSPKPGELFF.

This chain uses TRBV30 with TRBJ1-4; 9 nucleotides align to TRBD1. After removal of 1 base from V and 3 bases from J, the junction contained 3 bases not matched to a gene. CDR1 and CDR2 (germline): GTSNPN, SVGIG (reference sequence). The CDR3 extends over 15 amino acids. CDR3 nucleotides: TGTGCCTGGAGTGGAACAGGGGGCCCTAATGAAAAACTGTTTTTT. Its translation is CAWSGTGGPNEKLFF.

This clone was recorded many times. The same CDR3 arises from other DNA sequences in this sample as well. V gene TRBV28 combines with J gene TRBJ2-5, with no clear D. V shed 5 bases and J shed 3 bases, with 4 bases lying between them. Germline lookup yields CDR1 MDHEN and CDR2 SYDVKM. The CDR3 has 11 amino acids. This chain's CDR3 is CASSREETQYF. CDR3 DNA: TGTGCCAGCAGTCGGGAAGAGACCCAGTACTTC.

The chain recombines TRBV6-5 with TRBJ1-1; D call uncertain. Trimming cost V 2 bases and J 3 bases, with 10 bases left between them. CDR1 is MNHEY, CDR2 SVGAGI, per germline. The CDR3 loop spans 14 amino acids. The CDR3 DNA reads as TGTGCCAGCAGTTACAGAGGTCCCGACACTGAAGCTTTCTTT. Its protein product is CASSYRGPDTEAFF.

This clone came up many times. This CDR3 is CASTTGAGQGDTEAFF. The CDR3 nucleotides are TGTGCCAGCACCACGGGGGCTGGACAGGGAGACACTGAAGCTTTCTTT. This sequence joins TRBV7-9 and TRBJ1-1, with 8 bases fitting TRBD1. Unmatched junction bases numbered 13, after V lost 7 bases and J lost 3 bases. Germline V gene lookup returns CDR1 SEHNR and CDR2 FQNEAQ (reference sequence). The CDR3 has 16 amino acids.

The chain links TRBV6-6 to TRBJ2-5; 9 bases agree with TRBD2. The CDR3 length is 14 residues. The germline V gene encodes CDR1 MNHNY and CDR2 SVGAGI (reference sequence). V shed 6 bases and J 5 bases; nucleotides not matched to a gene: 7. As DNA, the CDR3 is TGTGCCAGCAGCCGCGGGGGGGCCGGCGAGACCCAGTACTTC. It is translated as CASSRGGAGETQYF.

This clone showed up just a few times. The chain is built from TRBV6-5 and TRBJ2-2; no reliable D call. Trimming took off 6 bases at V and 5 bases at J, with 7 bases between the two ends. CDR3 length: 12 residues. Germline values: CDR1 MNHEY, CDR2 SVGAGI. CDR3 coding DNA: TGTGCCAGCAGACTTTTAACCGGGGAGCTGTTTTTT. This translates into CASRLLTGELFF.

V gene TRBV28 combines with J gene TRBJ1-6, with no clear D. The V gene's germline CDR1 is MDHEN and CDR2 SYDVKM. This CDR3 has 13 amino acids. Trimming removed 5 bases from V and 11 bases from J, with 13 bases in between. The CDR3 reads CASSPGGRPPLHF. For the CDR3, the DNA is TGTGCCAGCAGTCCGGGAGGACGGCCACCCCTCCACTTT.

This clone was seen a handful of times. The rearrangement uses TRBV30 and TRBJ1-6; D gene uncertain. The germline V gene encodes CDR1 GTSNPN and CDR2 SVGIG (reference sequence). The CDR3 loop spans 12 amino acids. Trimming cost V 0 bases and J 13 bases, with 10 bases left between them. CDR3 loop: CAWSVLTGPLHF. CDR3 bases: TGTGCCTGGAGTGTACTCACCGGCCCCCTCCACTTT.

This clone was seen a single time. This chain uses TRBV4-3 with TRBJ2-3; TRBD2 matches 14 bases. CDR1 is LGHNA, CDR2 YSLEER, per germline. CDR3 length: 18 amino acids. V lost 2 bases to trimming and J lost 1 base; unmatched junction nucleotides: 5. The CDR3 sequence is CASSQLWTSGGRTDTQYF. For the CDR3, the DNA is TGCGCCAGCAGCCAACTTTGGACTAGCGGGGGGCGCACAGATACGCAGTATTTT.

The V and J genes are TRBV5-1 and TRBJ2-5; D perhaps matches TRBD1 (5 bases). V lost 4 bases, J lost 3 bases, and 13 bases lay in between. Per germline, CDR1 SGHRS and CDR2 YFSETQ. This CDR3 spans 14 amino acids. CDR3 sequence reads: CASSPGQVEETQYF. The DNA for the CDR3 is TGCGCCAGCAGCCCAGGACAAGTGGAAGAGACCCAGTACTTC.

At least ten counts were recorded for this clone. The chain links TRBV7-9 to TRBJ2-7; D is possibly TRBD1 (6 bases). This CDR3 comprises 15 residues. V lost 5 bases to trimming and J lost 0 bases, with 14 bases between them. CDR1 is SEHNR and CDR2 is FQNEAQ in the germline V gene (reference sequence). The CDR3, as DNA: TGTGCCAGCAGCGACGATGGGACACACTCCTACGAGCAGTACTTC. This encodes CASSDDGTHSYEQYF. The full variable domain, with the rest looked up from reference TRBV7-9 and TRBJ2-7, is DTGVSQNPRHKITKRGQNVTFRCDPISEHNRLYWYRQTLGQGPEFLTYFQNEAQLEKSRLLSDRFSAERPKGSFSTLEIQRTEQGDSAMYLCASSDDGTHSYEQYFGPGTRLTVT.

This clone was recorded a few times. The chain uses TRBV20-1 and TRBJ2-3; D gene unclear. CDR3 length: 11 residues. Trimming shortened V by 0 bases and J by 11 bases, and 9 bases separated the two germline ends. Germline lookup yields CDR1 DFQATT and CDR2 SNEGSKA (reference sequence). The CDR3 DNA reads as TGCAGTGCTAGAGATCGCAGAAAGCAGTATTTT. Protein sequence: CSARDRRKQYF.

CDR3 coding DNA: TGCGCCAGCAGCCCGGAAACCACAGATACGCAGTATTTT. The encoded protein is CASSPETTDTQYF. J is TRBJ2-3 and V is TRBV5-1; D unclear. The CDR3 length is 13 residues. V lost 4 bases and J lost 2, with 8 bases in between. Germline lookup yields CDR1 SGHRS and CDR2 YFSETQ.

This clone was seen more than once but under ten times. V is TRBV6-1 and J is TRBJ1-2, with a possible D match to TRBD1 (6 bases). The germline gives CDR1 MNHNS, CDR2 SASEGT. CDR3 length: 15 residues. The V end was cut by 2 bases, the J end by 3 bases, with 13 bases between. CDR3 in amino acids: CASSETRYRDYGYTF. The CDR3 nucleotides are TGTGCCAGCAGTGAAACTCGGTACAGGGACTATGGCTACACCTTC.

The rearrangement links TRBV19 to TRBJ1-5; the match to TRBD1 covers 8 bases. This CDR3 is built from 12 residues. Germline V gene lookup returns CDR1 LNHDA and CDR2 SQIVND (reference sequence). J gave up 6 bases and V 8 bases, and 3 bases lay outside the gene matches. The CDR3 is CASGQGGQPQHF. The CDR3 DNA reads as TGTGCCAGTGGACAGGGCGGTCAGCCCCAGCATTTT.

The chain combines TRBV7-2 with TRBJ2-5, with 7 bases aligning to TRBD1. Germline loops: CDR1 SGHTA, CDR2 FQGNSA. There are 15 residues in the CDR3. V was clipped by 5 bases and J by 4 bases; unmatched bases: 10. This chain's CDR3 is CASSPRQGSVETQYF. The CDR3 DNA reads as TGTGCCAGCAGCCCCAGACAGGGAAGCGTAGAGACCCAGTACTTC.

The CDR3 reads CASRWGQGYGANVLTF. CDR3 DNA: TGTGCCAGCAGATGGGGACAGGGTTATGGGGCCAACGTCCTGACTTTC. The V gene is TRBV5-6, the J gene TRBJ2-6; 9 bases are a match to TRBD1. Germline CDR1 and CDR2: SGHDT and YYEEEE. With 5 bases clipped from V and 3 bases from J, the junction kept 6 bases outside the gene matches. There are 16 residues in the CDR3.

This clone has more than one count but fewer than ten. The J gene is TRBJ1-6, the V gene TRBV30; 9 positions agree with TRBD1. The V and J ends lost 4 bases and 9 bases, in that order; junction bases with no gene match: 10. From germline, CDR1 is GTSNPN and CDR2 SVGIG (reference sequence). The CDR3 is made up of 15 amino acids. The CDR3 DNA reads TGTGCCTGGATAACCCCGGGACAGGGAACTTCACCCCTCCACTTT. Its translation is CAWITPGQGTSPLHF.